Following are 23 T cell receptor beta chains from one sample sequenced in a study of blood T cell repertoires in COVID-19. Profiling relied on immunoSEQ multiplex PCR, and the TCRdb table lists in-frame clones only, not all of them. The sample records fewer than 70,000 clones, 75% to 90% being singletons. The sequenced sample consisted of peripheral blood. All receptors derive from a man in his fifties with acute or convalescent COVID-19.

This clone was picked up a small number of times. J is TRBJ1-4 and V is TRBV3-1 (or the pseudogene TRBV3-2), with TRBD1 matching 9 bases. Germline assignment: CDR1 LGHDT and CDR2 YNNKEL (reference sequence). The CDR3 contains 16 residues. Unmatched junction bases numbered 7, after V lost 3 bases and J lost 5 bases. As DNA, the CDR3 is TGTGCCAGCAGCCACAACCCGGGACAGGGAAATGAAAAACTGTTTTTT. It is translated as CASSHNPGQGNEKLFF.

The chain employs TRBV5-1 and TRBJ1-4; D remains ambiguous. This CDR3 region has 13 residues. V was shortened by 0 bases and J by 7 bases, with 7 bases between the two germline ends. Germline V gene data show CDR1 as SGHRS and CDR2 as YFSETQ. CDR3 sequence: CASSLGGIEKLFF. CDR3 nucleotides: TGCGCCAGCAGCTTGGGCGGGATTGAAAAACTGTTTTTT.

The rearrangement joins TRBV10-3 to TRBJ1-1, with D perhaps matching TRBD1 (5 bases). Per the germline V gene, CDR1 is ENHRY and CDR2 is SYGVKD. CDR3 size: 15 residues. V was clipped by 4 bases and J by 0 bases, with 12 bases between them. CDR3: CAISVEGRMNTEAFF. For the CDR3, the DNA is TGTGCCATCAGTGTGGAGGGACGGATGAACACTGAAGCTTTCTTT.

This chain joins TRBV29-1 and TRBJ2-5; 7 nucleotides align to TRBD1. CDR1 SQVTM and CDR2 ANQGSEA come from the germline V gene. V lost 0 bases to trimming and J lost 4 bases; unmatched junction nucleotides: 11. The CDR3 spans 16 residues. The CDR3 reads CSVEESSGTDGETQYF. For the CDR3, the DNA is TGCAGCGTTGAAGAATCGTCCGGGACAGATGGAGAGACCCAGTACTTC.

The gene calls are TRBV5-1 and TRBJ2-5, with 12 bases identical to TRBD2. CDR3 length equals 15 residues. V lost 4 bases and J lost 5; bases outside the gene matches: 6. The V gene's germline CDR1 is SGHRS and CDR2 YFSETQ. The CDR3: CASSVLAGGTETQYF. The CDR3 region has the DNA TGCGCCAGCAGCGTACTAGCGGGAGGAACCGAGACCCAGTACTTC.

The CDR3 loop reads CATSDHNNEQYF. CDR3 DNA: TGTGCCACCAGTGACCACAATAACGAGCAGTACTTC. The chain has TRBV24-1 and TRBJ2-7; no clear D gene. The germline CDR1 and CDR2 sequences are KGHDR and SFDVKD. The V end was cut by 4 bases, the J end by 5 bases, with 8 bases between. The CDR3 totals 12 residues.

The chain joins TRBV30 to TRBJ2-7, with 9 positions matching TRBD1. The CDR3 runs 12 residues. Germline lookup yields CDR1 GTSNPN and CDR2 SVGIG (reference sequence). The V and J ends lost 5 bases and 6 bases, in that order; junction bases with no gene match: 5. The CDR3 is CAWEGQGGEQYV. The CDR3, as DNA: TGTGCCTGGGAGGGACAGGGAGGCGAGCAGTACGTC.

This CDR3 reads CASSIDRGRGGYTF. The CDR3 nucleotides read TGTGCCAGTAGTATAGACAGGGGGCGAGGAGGCTACACCTTC. The chain employs TRBV19 and TRBJ1-2, with 8 bases identical to TRBD1. CDR3 length: 14 residues. V lost 0 bases, J lost 8 bases, and 5 bases stayed unmatched. Germline V gene data show CDR1 as LNHDA and CDR2 as SQIVND (reference sequence).

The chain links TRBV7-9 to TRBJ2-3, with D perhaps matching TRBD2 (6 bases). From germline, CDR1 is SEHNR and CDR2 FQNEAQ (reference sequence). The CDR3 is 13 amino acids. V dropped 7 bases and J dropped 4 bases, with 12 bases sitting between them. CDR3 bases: TGTGCCAGCACCGTATCGGGGGCAGATACGCAGTATTTT. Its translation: CASTVSGADTQYF.

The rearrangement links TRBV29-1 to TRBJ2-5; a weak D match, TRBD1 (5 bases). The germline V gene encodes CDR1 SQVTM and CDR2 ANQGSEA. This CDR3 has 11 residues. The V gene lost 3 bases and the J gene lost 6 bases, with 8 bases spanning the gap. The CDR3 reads CSVESGQTQYF. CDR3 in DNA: TGCAGCGTTGAGTCAGGGCAGACCCAGTACTTC.

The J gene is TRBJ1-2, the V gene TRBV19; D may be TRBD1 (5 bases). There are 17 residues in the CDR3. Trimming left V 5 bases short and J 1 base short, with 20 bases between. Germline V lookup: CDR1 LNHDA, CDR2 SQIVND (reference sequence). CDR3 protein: CASSPGHTYSFNYGYTF. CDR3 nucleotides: TGTGCCAGTAGTCCAGGACACACCTACAGCTTTAACTATGGCTACACCTTC. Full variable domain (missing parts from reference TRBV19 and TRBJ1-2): DGGITQSPKYLFRKEGQNVTLSCEQNLNHDAMYWYRQDPGQGLRLIYYSQIVNDFQKGDIAEGYSVSREKKESFPLTVTSAQKNPTAFYLCASSPGHTYSFNYGYTFGSGTRLTVV.

For the CDR3, the DNA is TGTGCCACCAGTGATTCCTCCGCGAACATTGGGACAGCCAATCAGCCCCAGCATTTT. Amino acid sequence: CATSDSSANIGTANQPQHF. The chain combines TRBV24-1 with TRBJ1-5; 7 nucleotides agree with TRBD1. Unmatched junction bases numbered 15, after V lost 2 bases and J lost 3 bases. The length of the CDR3 is 19 residues. Germline CDR1 and CDR2: KGHDR and SFDVKD.

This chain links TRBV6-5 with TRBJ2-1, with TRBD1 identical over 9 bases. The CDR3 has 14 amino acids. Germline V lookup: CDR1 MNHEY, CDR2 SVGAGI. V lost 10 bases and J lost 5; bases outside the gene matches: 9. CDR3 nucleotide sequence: TGTGCCACCAACCGGGACAGGGATGACAATGAGCAGTTCTTC. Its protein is CATNRDRDDNEQFF.

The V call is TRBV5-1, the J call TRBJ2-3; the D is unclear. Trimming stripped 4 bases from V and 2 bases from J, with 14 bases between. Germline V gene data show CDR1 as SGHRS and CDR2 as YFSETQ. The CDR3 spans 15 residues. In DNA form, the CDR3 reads TGCGCCAGCAGCCTGACAACACAGAACACAGATACGCAGTATTTT. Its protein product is CASSLTTQNTDTQYF.

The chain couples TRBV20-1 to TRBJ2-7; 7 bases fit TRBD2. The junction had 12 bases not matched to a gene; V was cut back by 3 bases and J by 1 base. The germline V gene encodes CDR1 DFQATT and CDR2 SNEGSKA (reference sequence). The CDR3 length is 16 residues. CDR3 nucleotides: TGCAGTGCTAGTTTTGGTGCGGGAGTGGCGTCCTACGAGCAGTACTTC. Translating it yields CSASFGAGVASYEQYF.

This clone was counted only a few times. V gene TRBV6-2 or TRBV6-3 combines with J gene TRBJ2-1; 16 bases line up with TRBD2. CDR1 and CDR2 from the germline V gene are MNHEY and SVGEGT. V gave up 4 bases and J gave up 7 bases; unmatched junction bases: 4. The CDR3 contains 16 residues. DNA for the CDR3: TGTGCCAGCAGTTCCCCGGGACTAGCGGGAGGGAATGAGCAGTTCTTC. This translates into CASSSPGLAGGNEQFF.

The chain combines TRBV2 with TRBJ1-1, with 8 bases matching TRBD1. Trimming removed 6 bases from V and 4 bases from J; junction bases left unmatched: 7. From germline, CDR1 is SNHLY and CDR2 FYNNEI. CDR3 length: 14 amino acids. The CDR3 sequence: CASSQQGVATEAFF. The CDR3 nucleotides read TGTGCCAGCAGCCAACAGGGGGTGGCCACTGAAGCTTTCTTT. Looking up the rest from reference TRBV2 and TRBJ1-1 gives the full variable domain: EPEVTQTPSHQVTQMGQEVILRCVPISNHLYFYWYRQILGQKVEFLVSFYNNEISEKSEIFDDQFSVERPDGSNFTLKIRSTKLEDSAMYFCASSQQGVATEAFFGQGTRLTVV.

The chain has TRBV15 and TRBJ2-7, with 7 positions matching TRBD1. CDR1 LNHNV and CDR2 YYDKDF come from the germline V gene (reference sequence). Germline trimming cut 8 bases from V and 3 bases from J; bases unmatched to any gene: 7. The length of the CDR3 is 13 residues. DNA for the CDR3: TGTGCCACCGCCGAGGGACAGAGCTACGAGCAGTACTTC. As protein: CATAEGQSYEQYF. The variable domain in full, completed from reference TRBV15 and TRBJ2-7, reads DAMVIQNPRYQVTQFGKPVTLSCSQTLNHNVMYWYQQKSSQAPKLLFHYYDKDFNNEADTPDNFQSRRPNTSFCFLDIRSPGLGDTAMYLCATAEGQSYEQYFGPGTRLTVT.

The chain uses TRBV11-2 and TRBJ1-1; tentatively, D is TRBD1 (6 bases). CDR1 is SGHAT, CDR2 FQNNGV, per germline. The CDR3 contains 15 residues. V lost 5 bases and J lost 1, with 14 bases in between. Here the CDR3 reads CASSTILTGNTEAFF. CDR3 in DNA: TGTGCCAGCAGCACTATCCTGACAGGGAACACTGAAGCTTTCTTT.

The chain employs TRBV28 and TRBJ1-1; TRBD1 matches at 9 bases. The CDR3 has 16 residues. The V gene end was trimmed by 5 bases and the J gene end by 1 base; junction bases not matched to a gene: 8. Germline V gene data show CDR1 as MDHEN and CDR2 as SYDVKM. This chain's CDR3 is CASSGQGPAGNTEAFF. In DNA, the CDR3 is TGTGCCAGCAGTGGACAGGGGCCGGCAGGGAACACTGAAGCTTTCTTT. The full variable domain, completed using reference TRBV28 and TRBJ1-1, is DVKVTQSSRYLVKRTGEKVFLECVQDMDHENMFWYRQDPGLGLRLIYFSYDVKMKEKGDIPEGYSVSREKKERFSLILESASTNQTSMYLCASSGQGPAGNTEAFFGQGTRLTVV.

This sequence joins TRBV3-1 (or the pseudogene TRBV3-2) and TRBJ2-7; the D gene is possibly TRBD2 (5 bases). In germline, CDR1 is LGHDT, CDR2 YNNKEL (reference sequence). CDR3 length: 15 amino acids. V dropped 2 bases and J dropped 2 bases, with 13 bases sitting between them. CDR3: CASSQFRLPPYEQYV. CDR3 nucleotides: TGTGCCAGCAGCCAATTCCGACTACCCCCCTACGAGCAGTACGTC.

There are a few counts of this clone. CDR3 loop: CASSLQGAGYGYTF. CDR3 DNA: TGTGCCAGCAGCTTACAGGGGGCGGGTTATGGCTACACCTTC. The chain links TRBV5-4 to TRBJ1-2, with 9 bases matching TRBD1. The trim removed 2 bases at V and 5 bases at J, leaving 4 bases unmatched. This CDR3 has 14 amino acids. CDR1 SGHNT and CDR2 YYREEE come from the germline V gene (reference sequence).

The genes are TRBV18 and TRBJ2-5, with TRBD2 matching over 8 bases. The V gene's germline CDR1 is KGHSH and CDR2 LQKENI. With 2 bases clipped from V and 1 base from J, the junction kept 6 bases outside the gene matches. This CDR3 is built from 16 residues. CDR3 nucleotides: TGTGCCAGCTCACCAAGGTCGGGAGGGCCCCAAGAGACCCAGTACTTC. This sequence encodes CASSPRSGGPQETQYF.